Listed here are 15 T cell receptor beta chains from one sample, sequenced in a study of blood T cell repertoires in COVID-19. TCRdb keeps only in-frame clones here, not all; method: immunoSEQ multiplex PCR. The sample lists about 61,000 clones, around 87% occurring once. The sequenced sample was peripheral blood. The source of these receptors is a man aged 60-69 years with acute or convalescent COVID-19.

The J gene is TRBJ2-3, the V gene TRBV9; maybe TRBD2 (7 bases). This CDR3 is 15 amino acids long. Germline CDR1 reads SGDLS; CDR2 reads YYNGEE. V lost 1 base and J 6 bases, leaving 15 bases between the germline ends. CDR3 in DNA: TGTGCCAGCAGCGTACGGAGGGGGGGCATGGATACGCAGTATTTT. This sequence encodes CASSVRRGGMDTQYF. Full variable domain (remainder filled in from reference TRBV9 and TRBJ2-3): DSGVTQTPKHLITATGQRVTLRCSPRSGDLSVYWYQQSLDQGLQFLIQYYNGEERAKGNILERFSAQQFPDLHSELNLSSLELGDSALYFCASSVRRGGMDTQYFGPGTRLTVL.

The V gene is TRBV4-3, the J gene TRBJ2-6; D gene ambiguous. Germline CDR1 is LGHNA and CDR2 is YSLEER. V was trimmed by 0 bases and J by 0 bases, leaving 9 bases between them. CDR3 length: 17 amino acids. The CDR3 DNA follows: TGCGCCAGCAGCCAAGATGTGACACTCTCTGGGGCCAACGTCCTGACTTTC. Its translation: CASSQDVTLSGANVLTF.

A single count supports this clone. The V gene is TRBV2, the J gene TRBJ1-2, with D possibly being TRBD1 (5 bases). Trimming took 4 bases from V and 2 from J, leaving 11 bases between them. Germline lookup yields CDR1 SNHLY and CDR2 FYNNEI. CDR3 length equals 14 residues. CDR3 coding DNA: TGTGCCAGCAGTGGAACAGGCATAAACTATGGCTACACCTTC. It translates to CASSGTGINYGYTF.

This chain uses TRBV7-8 with TRBJ1-5, with 8 nucleotides matching TRBD1. Per germline, CDR1 SGHVS and CDR2 FQNEAQ. The V gene end was trimmed by 5 bases and the J gene end by 5 bases; junction bases not matched to a gene: 8. This CDR3 is built from 15 residues. CDR3 DNA: TGTGCCAGCAGCCGGGCGGACAGGGCGGATCAGCCCCAGCATTTT. Translated, it gives CASSRADRADQPQHF.

The V gene is TRBV3-1 (or the pseudogene TRBV3-2), the J gene TRBJ2-7, with D possibly matching TRBD2 (6 bases). Trimming stripped 4 bases from V and 3 bases from J, with 13 bases between. The V gene's germline CDR1 is LGHDT and CDR2 YNNKEL (reference sequence). The CDR3 is made up of 14 amino acids. CDR3 amino acids: CASSPRWGLYEQYF. In nucleotides, the CDR3 is TGTGCCAGCAGCCCCAGATGGGGACTCTACGAGCAGTACTTC.

The chain carries TRBV25-1 and TRBJ2-5, with 7 bases that match TRBD1. The V and J ends lost 3 bases and 4 bases, in that order; junction bases with no gene match: 8. The CDR3 length is 15 residues. Germline values: CDR1 MGHDK, CDR2 SYGVNS. CDR3 nucleotide sequence: TGTGCCAGCAGTGACCCCAGGACAGGAGGAGAGACCCAGTACTTC. Protein: CASSDPRTGGETQYF.

The rearrangement joins TRBV9 to TRBJ1-2; D is undetermined. The CDR3 has 17 amino acids. The V end was cut by 0 bases, the J end by 1 base, with 16 bases between. Per the germline V gene, CDR1 is SGDLS and CDR2 is YYNGEE. The CDR3, as DNA: TGTGCCAGCAGCGTAGATATCTTGGGTCCGGGTAACTATGGCTACACCTTC. This gives the protein CASSVDILGPGNYGYTF.

V is TRBV5-1 and J is TRBJ1-2; D may be TRBD1 (5 bases). V was clipped by 3 bases and J by 8 bases, with 17 bases between them. Germline V CDR1 and CDR2: SGHRS, YFSETQ. CDR3 size: 14 residues. The chain's CDR3 is CASSSLGGPGGYTF. CDR3 DNA: TGCGCCAGCAGCTCCCTGGGGGGACCGGGGGGCTACACCTTC.

The chain joins TRBV19 to TRBJ1-1, with 9 positions matching TRBD1. Trimming at V came to 4 bases and at J to 3 bases, leaving 12 bases not matched to a gene. This CDR3 is built from 17 residues. Germline CDR1 LNHDA, CDR2 SQIVND (reference sequence). The CDR3 region has the DNA TGTGCCAGTAGTAAGGGACAGGGCAGGAGTCAGGACACTGAAGCTTTCTTT. This sequence encodes CASSKGQGRSQDTEAFF.

This clone appeared a few times. V is TRBV13 and J is TRBJ2-7; TRBD1 aligns across 9 bases. CDR3 size: 14 residues. V shed 5 bases and J 4 bases; nucleotides not matched to a gene: 6. Per germline, CDR1 PRHDT and CDR2 FYEKMQ (reference sequence). CDR3 sequence (DNA): TGTGCCAGCAGCCCTGGACAGGGGCGATACGAGCAGTACTTC. It yields the protein CASSPGQGRYEQYF.

The chain is built from TRBV6-5 and TRBJ1-3; the D gene is possibly TRBD1 (5 bases). V dropped 7 bases and J dropped 1 base, with 14 bases sitting between them. CDR3 length equals 15 residues. Germline loops: CDR1 MNHEY, CDR2 SVGAGI. The DNA of the CDR3 is TGTGCCAGCATTCCAGGGTGGGCTTCTGGAAACACCATATATTTT. As protein: CASIPGWASGNTIYF.

This chain's CDR3 is CASSPDRASEKLFF. In nucleotides, the CDR3 is TGTGCCAGCTCACCGGACAGGGCAAGTGAAAAACTGTTTTTT. The J gene is TRBJ1-4, the V gene TRBV18; 8 bases agree with TRBD1. V was clipped by 3 bases and J by 7 bases; unmatched bases: 4. CDR3 length: 14 residues. Germline V gene sequence: CDR1 KGHSH, CDR2 LQKENI.

The chain uses TRBV27 and TRBJ1-2; 7 bases fit TRBD1. The germline V gene has CDR1 MNHEY and CDR2 SMNVEV (reference sequence). Trimming removed 5 bases from V and 4 bases from J; junction bases left unmatched: 7. The CDR3 extends over 14 amino acids. The CDR3 reads CASSNAGGVYGYTF. The CDR3 DNA follows: TGTGCCAGCAGTAACGCAGGGGGAGTCTATGGCTACACCTTC.

In this sample, this clone turned up a few times. V gene TRBV19 combines with J gene TRBJ1-1, with 7 bases aligning to TRBD1. The CDR3 has 15 amino acids. Trimming removed 7 bases from V and 5 bases from J; junction bases left unmatched: 13. In germline, CDR1 is LNHDA, CDR2 SQIVND (reference sequence). DNA for the CDR3: TGTGCCAGTATCTCGGGACAGAGGGTAGGTACTGAAGCTTTCTTT. Its protein is CASISGQRVGTEAFF.

This clone was observed once. The J gene is TRBJ2-2, the V gene TRBV6-5; maybe TRBD2 (7 bases). Trimming took 0 bases from V and 6 from J, leaving 14 bases between them. CDR1 MNHEY and CDR2 SVGAGI come from the germline V gene. The length of the CDR3 is 16 residues. The CDR3 protein is CASSYSRGGAAGELFF. As DNA, the CDR3 is TGTGCCAGCAGTTACTCTCGAGGGGGGGCTGCCGGGGAGCTGTTTTTT.